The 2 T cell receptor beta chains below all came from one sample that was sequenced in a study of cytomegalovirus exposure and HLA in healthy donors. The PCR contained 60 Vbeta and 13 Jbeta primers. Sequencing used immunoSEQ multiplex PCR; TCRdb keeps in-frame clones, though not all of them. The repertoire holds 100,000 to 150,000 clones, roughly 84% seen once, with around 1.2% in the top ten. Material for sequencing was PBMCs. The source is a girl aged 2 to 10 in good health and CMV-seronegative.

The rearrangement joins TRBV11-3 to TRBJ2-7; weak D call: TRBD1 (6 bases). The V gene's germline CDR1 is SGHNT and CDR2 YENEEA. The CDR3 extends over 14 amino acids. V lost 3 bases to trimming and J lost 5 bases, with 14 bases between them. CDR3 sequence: CASSFSGDLNEQYF. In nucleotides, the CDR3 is TGTGCCAGCAGCTTTTCAGGGGACCTCAACGAGCAGTACTTC.

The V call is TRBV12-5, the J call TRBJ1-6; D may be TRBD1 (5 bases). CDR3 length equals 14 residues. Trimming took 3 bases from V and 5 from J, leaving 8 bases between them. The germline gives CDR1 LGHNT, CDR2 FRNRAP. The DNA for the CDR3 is TGTGCTAGTGGTTTCTCGGGGGATAATTCACCCCTCCACTTT. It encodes CASGFSGDNSPLHF.